Below, 32 T cell receptor beta chains from the same sample are listed, as sequenced in a study of T-cell reconstitution after alpha-beta-depleted transplantation in children. Preparing the TCRbeta library involved the use of unique molecular identifiers. TCRdb used MiXCR to reprocess the PCR reads, holding one entry per CDR3 protein. The sample records 300,000 or so distinct CDR3 sequences, 23% being singletons. The specimen comprised PBMCs, mostly from graft donor cells, sampled 180 days after TCRalphabeta/CD19-depleted stem cell transplant. The source of these receptors is a male patient younger than 18 who had a stem cell transplant for acute lymphoblastic leukemia, so the T cells may come from the graft donor.

This clonotype was counted only a few times. The chain is built from TRBV20-1 and TRBJ2-2; no clear D. In germline, CDR1 is DFQATT, CDR2 SNEGSKA (reference sequence). The CDR3 loop spans 11 amino acids. The V and J ends lost 6 bases and 6 bases respectively, with 8 bases between them. For the CDR3, the DNA is TGCAGTGCCATATGGTCCGGGGAGCTGTTTTTT. Translated, it gives CSAIWSGELFF.

This chain connects TRBV9 to TRBJ2-5; TRBD1 or TRBD2 may be the D gene (5 bases each). The CDR3 totals 15 residues. Trimming cost V 4 bases and J 4 bases, with 17 bases left between them. Germline V CDR1 and CDR2: SGDLS, YYNGEE. CDR3 sequence (DNA): TGTGCCAGCAGCCTTTCCGGGGCCGTTTTAGAGACCCAGTACTTC. Translation: CASSLSGAVLETQYF.

This clonotype has only a few counts. The chain carries TRBV12-3 or TRBV12-4 and TRBJ2-4; D gene ambiguous. The CDR3 sequence is 14 residues long. Trimming stripped 5 bases from V and 7 bases from J, with 15 bases between. CDR3 sequence: CASSPTSSQNIQYF. CDR3 DNA sequence: TGTGCCAGCAGTCCGACAAGTTCGCAGAACATTCAGTACTTC.

The chain carries TRBV5-1 and TRBJ2-3, with 9 bases identical to TRBD1. This CDR3 has 18 amino acids. The V gene end was trimmed by 0 bases and the J gene end by 0 bases; junction bases not matched to a gene: 8. Per the germline V gene, CDR1 is SGHRS and CDR2 is YFSETQ. CDR3 protein: CASSLVIGTGPSTDTQYF. DNA for the CDR3: TGCGCCAGCAGCTTGGTGATTGGGACAGGGCCTAGCACAGATACGCAGTATTTT.

This rearrangement joins TRBV7-9 to TRBJ2-7, with a weak D call TRBD1 (5 bases). The CDR3 has 16 amino acids. The germline V gene encodes CDR1 SEHNR and CDR2 FQNEAQ (reference sequence). V was trimmed by 5 bases and J by 2 bases, leaving 19 bases between them. The CDR3, as DNA: TGTGCCAGCAGCACCACTGGGGCAGAAACTACCTACGAGCAGTACTTC. Amino acid sequence: CASSTTGAETTYEQYF.

This sequence joins TRBV15 and TRBJ2-3; TRBD2 matches 12 bases. This CDR3 is built from 18 residues. Germline V gene lookup returns CDR1 LNHNV and CDR2 YYDKDF (reference sequence). The V gene end was trimmed by 2 bases and the J gene end by 0 bases; junction bases not matched to a gene: 6. The CDR3 is CATSRSLAGGPSTDTQYF. CDR3 DNA: TGTGCCACCAGCAGATCACTAGCGGGGGGCCCTAGCACAGATACGCAGTATTTT. Complete variable domain (other parts from reference TRBV15 and TRBJ2-3): DAMVIQNPRYQVTQFGKPVTLSCSQTLNHNVMYWYQQKSSQAPKLLFHYYDKDFNNEADTPDNFQSRRPNTSFCFLDIRSPGLGDTAMYLCATSRSLAGGPSTDTQYFGPGTRLTVL.

This clonotype appeared a few times. This chain links TRBV2 with TRBJ2-3, with a tentative D call TRBD2 (6 bases). The V end was cut by 6 bases, the J end by 2 bases, with 12 bases between. This CDR3 spans 14 amino acids. Germline V gene sequence: CDR1 SNHLY, CDR2 FYNNEI. The CDR3 here is CASRAGTNTDTQYF. Here the CDR3 DNA reads TGTGCCAGCAGGGCGGGGACCAACACAGATACGCAGTATTTT. The full variable domain, with the rest looked up from reference TRBV2 and TRBJ2-3, is EPEVTQTPSHQVTQMGQEVILRCVPISNHLYFYWYRQILGQKVEFLVSFYNNEISEKSEIFDDQFSVERPDGSNFTLKIRSTKLEDSAMYFCASRAGTNTDTQYFGPGTRLTVL.

This chain links TRBV11-2 with TRBJ2-1, with 9 positions matching TRBD1. The junction had 10 bases not matched to a gene; V was cut back by 4 bases and J by 6 bases. CDR3 size: 16 residues. The germline gives CDR1 SGHAT, CDR2 FQNNGV. The CDR3 spells CASSSPLGTGSNEQFF. CDR3 nucleotides: TGTGCCAGCAGCTCCCCCTTGGGGACAGGGTCCAATGAGCAGTTCTTC.

This clonotype was found many times. The chain employs TRBV3-1 and TRBJ2-7; D is possibly TRBD1 (5 bases). Per the germline V gene, CDR1 is LGHDT and CDR2 is YNNKEL (reference sequence). Trimming removed 6 bases from V and 2 bases from J, with 11 bases in between. The CDR3 runs 13 residues. The CDR3 is CASRSAGTYEQYF. For the CDR3, the DNA is TGTGCCAGCAGGTCTGCAGGGACCTACGAGCAGTACTTC.

A note on this clonotype: One end of the junction varies from germline; a read error may be responsible. The rearrangement uses TRBV25-1 and TRBJ2-5; perhaps TRBD2 as D (6 bases). CDR1 MGHDK and CDR2 SYGVNS come from the germline V gene. This CDR3 contains 14 residues. The CDR3 protein is CASREWRGKETQYF. In DNA form, the CDR3 reads TGTGCCAGCAGGGAATGGCGGGGAAAAGAGACCCAGTACTTC.

There are a few counts of this clonotype. The J gene is TRBJ2-4, the V gene TRBV4-1; D assignment may be TRBD1 or TRBD2 (5 bases each). This CDR3 spans 17 amino acids. Trimming took 4 bases from V and 0 from J, leaving 16 bases between them. CDR1 and CDR2 from the germline V gene are MGHRA and YSYEKL. CDR3 bases: TGCGCCAGCAGCCGGGGGTTGGACACCCTAGCCAAAAACATTCAGTACTTC. It codes for CASSRGLDTLAKNIQYF.

There are a few counts of this clonotype. The chain recombines TRBV29-1 with TRBJ1-2; 7 nucleotides agree with TRBD1. The germline gives CDR1 SQVTM, CDR2 ANQGSEA. With V trimmed by 4 bases and J by 5 bases, 1 base remained unmatched. The CDR3 runs to 11 residues. CDR3 DNA sequence: TGCAGCGTTGCCAGGGGGTATGGCTACACCTTC. Translated: CSVARGYGYTF.

This clonotype has only a few counts. V is TRBV4-1 and J is TRBJ2-7, with unresolved D. The CDR3 runs to 15 residues. Per the germline V gene, CDR1 is MGHRA and CDR2 is YSYEKL. V lost 3 bases to trimming and J lost 0 bases, with 12 bases between them. The CDR3 DNA follows: TGCGCCAGCAGCCAGCCTAGTATAGGCTCCTACGAGCAGTACTTC. It specifies CASSQPSIGSYEQYF.

This clonotype was detected only a few times. The chain links TRBV12-3 or TRBV12-4 to TRBJ1-6, with 7 bases lining up with TRBD1. V was clipped by 5 bases and J by 9 bases; unmatched bases: 16. The CDR3 is 17 amino acids. Here the CDR3 DNA reads TGTGCCAGCAGTGCCCTGAGGATTCGACAGGGAAGTTCACCCCTCCACTTT. Its translation: CASSALRIRQGSSPLHF.

The rearrangement links TRBV7-8 to TRBJ1-5, with D unclear. With 1 base removed from V and 5 bases from J, the gap between germline ends came to 9 bases. The germline V gene has CDR1 SGHVS and CDR2 FQNEAQ. There are 14 residues in the CDR3. This CDR3 is CASSLVYDYQPQHF. The CDR3, as DNA: TGTGCCAGCAGCTTAGTCTATGATTATCAGCCCCAGCATTTT.

This chain connects TRBV5-4 to TRBJ2-2; D unresolved. The CDR3 covers 15 residues. CDR1 and CDR2 (germline): SGHNT, YYREEE (reference sequence). Deletions cut 3 bases from V and 5 bases from J, with 14 bases between. As DNA, the CDR3 is TGTGCCAGCAGCTATACATCCGAAAAGACCGGGGAGCTGTTTTTT. It is translated as CASSYTSEKTGELFF.

The sample holds a few counts of this clonotype. The V call is TRBV21-1, the J call TRBJ2-1; TRBD1, the D gene given by the table, was not confirmed from the DNA. TRBV21-1 is termed a pseudogene. The CDR3 runs to 18 residues. This CDR3 reads CATGPYRETGCGYNEQFF. The CDR3 nucleotides read TGTGCCACGGGGCCGTACAGGGAAACCGGTTGTGGGTACAATGAGCAGTTCTTC.

This clonotype was picked up a small number of times. The CDR3 spells CSARARLAGVHEQYF. The CDR3 nucleotides read TGCAGTGCTAGAGCCCGACTAGCGGGAGTTCACGAGCAGTACTTC. The V gene is TRBV20-1, the J gene TRBJ2-7; 12 nucleotides agree with TRBD2. Germline loops: CDR1 DFQATT, CDR2 SNEGSKA (reference sequence). J gave up 5 bases and V 1 base, and 6 bases lay outside the gene matches. CDR3 size: 15 residues.

CDR3 nucleotides: TGCAGTGCGGAACTAGCGGTGGATACGCAGTATTTT. It translates to CSAELAVDTQYF. The genes are TRBV20-1 and TRBJ2-3; 8 bases are shared with TRBD2. Germline CDR1 DFQATT, CDR2 SNEGSKA (reference sequence). The J segment lost 6 bases and the V segment lost 6 bases, leaving 5 bases of the junction unmatched. This CDR3 contains 12 residues.

This chain uses TRBV10-3 with TRBJ2-2; D remains unclear. V lost 8 bases and J 1 base, leaving 5 bases between the germline ends. The CDR3 is 12 amino acids. Germline V gene data show CDR1 as ENHRY and CDR2 as SYGVKD. CDR3 nucleotides: TGTGCCATCTCTTGGAACACCGGGGAGCTGTTTTTT. Translation gives CAISWNTGELFF.

This clonotype was detected only a few times. The chain recombines TRBV20-1 with TRBJ2-1, with D uncertain. Germline V gene sequence: CDR1 DFQATT, CDR2 SNEGSKA (reference sequence). The CDR3 has 12 residues. V lost 3 bases to trimming and J lost 10 bases, with 13 bases between them. CDR3 region: CSARKAVPEQFF. The CDR3 nucleotides are TGCAGTGCTAGGAAGGCTGTCCCCGAGCAGTTCTTC.

The chain joins TRBV10-3 to TRBJ2-5; possibly TRBD1 or TRBD2 for D (6 bases each). This CDR3 is built from 14 residues. With 6 bases removed from V and 4 bases from J, the gap between germline ends came to 15 bases. CDR1 ENHRY and CDR2 SYGVKD come from the germline V gene. The CDR3 region has the DNA TGTGCCATCAGCCCTCTAGGGGGAGGAGAGACCCAGTACTTC. Amino acid sequence: CAISPLGGGETQYF.

This clonotype was counted a few times. The chain employs TRBV7-4 and TRBJ2-1; D is uncertain. V gave up 1 base and J gave up 2 bases, with 15 bases separating them. Per the germline V gene, CDR1 is SGHVT and CDR2 is SQSDAQ. CDR3 length: 17 residues. This chain's CDR3 is CASSLGAVCAPYNEQFF. CDR3 bases: TGTGCCAGCAGCTTAGGGGCCGTTTGTGCCCCCTACAATGAGCAGTTCTTC. Together with reference TRBV7-4 and TRBJ2-1, the CDR3 gives the full variable domain: GAGVSQSPRYKVAKRGRDVALRCDSISGHVTLYWYRQTLGQGSEVLTYSQSDAQRDKSGRPSGRFSAERPERSVSTLKIQRTEQGDSAVYLCASSLGAVCAPYNEQFFGPGTRLTVL.

This clonotype has just a few counts. The rearrangement uses TRBV10-2 and TRBJ1-4; TRBD1 agrees at 7 bases. V was pared by 3 bases and J by 7 bases, with 5 bases of the junction left unmatched. The germline V gene encodes CDR1 WSHSY and CDR2 SAAADI. The length of the CDR3 is 14 residues. The CDR3 DNA reads as TGCGCCAGCAGTGAAAGGCCAGGGGGTGAAAAACTGTTTTTT. It encodes CASSERPGGEKLFF.

The V gene is TRBV12-3 or TRBV12-4, the J gene TRBJ2-7, with 8 bases that match TRBD1. V dropped 5 bases and J dropped 2; count of bases not matched to a gene: 11. The CDR3 length is 16 residues. CDR3: CASSGLARGPAYEQYF. The CDR3 DNA follows: TGTGCCAGCAGTGGACTCGCCAGGGGGCCAGCCTACGAGCAGTACTTC.

This rearrangement joins TRBV20-1 to TRBJ1-6; D remains unclear. CDR3 length equals 12 residues. V was shortened by 8 bases and J by 8 bases, with 13 bases between the two germline ends. Germline loops: CDR1 DFQATT, CDR2 SNEGSKA (reference sequence). CDR3 in amino acids: CSYDRAHSPLHF. The CDR3 coding sequence is TGCAGTTACGACCGGGCACATTCACCCCTCCACTTT.

This clonotype was seen many times. The V call is TRBV5-6, the J call TRBJ1-2; 8 bases fit TRBD1. Unmatched junction bases numbered 2, after V lost 0 bases and J lost 4 bases. This CDR3 has 14 amino acids. The germline CDR1 and CDR2 sequences are SGHDT and YYEEEE. In DNA, the CDR3 is TGTGCCAGCAGCTTGGATGGGACAGGCTATGGCTACACCTTC. Translation: CASSLDGTGYGYTF.

This clonotype was counted between two and nine times. The chain joins TRBV7-7 to TRBJ2-5, with D uncertain. Per the germline V gene, CDR1 is SSHAT and CDR2 is FNYEAQ (reference sequence). Trimming pared 1 base from V and 5 bases from J, leaving 11 bases between. This CDR3 has 14 amino acids. The CDR3 nucleotides are TGTGCCAGCAGCTTAGGGATCGGGCTGGAGACCCAGTACTTC. Translated, it gives CASSLGIGLETQYF.

This chain joins TRBV29-1 and TRBJ2-7; TRBD1 agrees at 11 bases. Germline values: CDR1 SQVTM, CDR2 ANQGSEA. The CDR3 consists of 14 residues. The V and J ends lost 7 bases and 1 base, in that order; junction bases with no gene match: 6. As DNA, the CDR3 is TGCAGCGCTACGGGACAGGGGGTTTCCTACGAGCAGTACTTC. It yields the protein CSATGQGVSYEQYF.

This chain connects TRBV5-1 to TRBJ1-6; the D gene is possibly TRBD1 (6 bases). Deletions cut 5 bases from V and 0 bases from J, with 12 bases between. The CDR3 consists of 16 residues. The V gene's germline CDR1 is SGHRS and CDR2 YFSETQ. This chain's CDR3 is CASRPTGSSYNSPLHF. CDR3 bases: TGCGCCAGCAGACCTACAGGGAGCTCCTATAATTCACCCCTCCACTTT.

In this sample, this clonotype turned up a few times. The chain employs TRBV25-1 and TRBJ1-5; D is uncertain. CDR3 length: 13 amino acids. Germline V CDR1 and CDR2: MGHDK, SYGVNS. Trimming shortened V by 0 bases and J by 6 bases, and 6 bases separated the two germline ends. The CDR3 protein is CASSEYMGQPQHF. CDR3 sequence (DNA): TGTGCCAGCAGTGAATATATGGGTCAGCCCCAGCATTTT.

The sample holds a few counts of this clonotype. CDR3 nucleotide sequence: TGTGCCAGCTCACCTACGGATAGCGGGATTGGGACAGATACGCAGTATTTT. It encodes CASSPTDSGIGTDTQYF. The chain uses TRBV18 and TRBJ2-3, with 8 bases lining up with TRBD2. The CDR3 totals 17 residues. Germline V lookup: CDR1 KGHSH, CDR2 LQKENI. Trimming removed 3 bases from V and 3 bases from J; junction bases left unmatched: 11. The entire variable domain, with the rest obtained from reference TRBV18 and TRBJ2-3, is as follows: NAGVMQNPRHLVRRRGQEARLRCSPMKGHSHVYWYRQLPEEGLKFMVYLQKENIIDESGMPKERFSAEFPKEGPSILRIQQVVRGDSAAYFCASSPTDSGIGTDTQYFGPGTRLTVL.